A selection of T cell receptor beta chains follows, all from one sample in a study of blood T cell repertoires in COVID-19. Profiling relied on immunoSEQ multiplex PCR, and the TCRdb table lists in-frame clones only, not all of them. The table has some 100,000 clones, 85% to 95% seen once. The sample was peripheral blood. These receptors were obtained from a man between 50 and 59 years old with active COVID-19. CDR3s include the opening cysteine and the closing phenylalanine or tryptophan. A D gene is named only where the DNA matches it firmly. Only part of the rows carry a size: once, few, many, or a class if the clone is expanded.

j_call clone_size v_call d_call cdr3_aa cdr3_nt
TRBJ1-1 NA TRBV7-2 TRBD1 CASSKGTGEDTEAFF TGTGCCAGCAGCAAAGGGACAGGGGAGGACACTGAAGCTTTCTTT
TRBJ1-1 NA TRBV19 NA CASSTGFGTEAFF TGTGCCAGTAGTACGGGGTTCGGCACTGAAGCTTTCTTT
TRBJ2-7 NA TRBV28 TRBD2 CASSLSGTSGSFEQYF TGTGCCAGCAGTTTATCAGGGACTAGCGGGTCGTTCGAGCAGTACTTC
TRBJ2-1 NA TRBV10-3 TRBD1 CAISPGTGDGAEQFF TGTGCCATCAGTCCCGGGACAGGGGATGGGGCTGAGCAGTTCTTC
TRBJ1-3 once TRBV30 NA CAWSMEALSGNTIYF TGTGCCTGGAGTATGGAGGCTCTCTCTGGAAACACCATATATTTT
TRBJ2-3 NA TRBV11-3 TRBD2 CASSPGGLAAGSDTQYF TGTGCCAGCAGCCCCGGGGGACTAGCGGCGGGGTCAGATACGCAGTATTTT
TRBJ1-6 NA TRBV6-5 NA CASSSRMTGNSPLHF TGTGCCAGCAGTTCCCGTATGACAGGCAATTCACCCCTCCACTTT
TRBJ2-1 NA TRBV9 NA CASSKGGSLYEQFF TGTGCCAGCAGCAAGGGGGGGTCCCTCTATGAGCAGTTCTTC
TRBJ2-7 NA TRBV28 TRBD1 CASTPKGQGYEQYF TGTGCCAGCACCCCAAAGGGACAGGGATACGAGCAGTACTTC
TRBJ2-5 NA TRBV5-1 TRBD1 CASSRTTGAALKETQYF TGCGCCAGCAGCAGGACCACAGGGGCCGCTTTAAAAGAGACCCAGTACTTC
TRBJ1-5 NA TRBV6-5 TRBD1 CASSYTGGFNQPQHF TGTGCCAGCAGTTACACAGGGGGGTTCAATCAGCCCCAGCATTTT
TRBJ1-4 NA TRBV10-3 TRBD1 CAISYDRDGEKLFF TGTGCCATCAGTTACGACAGGGACGGTGAAAAACTGTTTTTT
TRBJ1-5 NA TRBV28 NA CASSSVANNQPQHF TGTGCCAGCAGCTCGGTAGCGAACAATCAGCCCCAGCATTTT
TRBJ2-3 NA TRBV18 TRBD2 CASSPASGRVSTDTQYF TGTGCCAGCTCACCAGCTAGCGGGAGGGTGAGCACAGATACGCAGTATTTT
TRBJ1-6 NA TRBV30 NA CAWSGSPNSPLHF TGTGCCTGGAGCGGGAGCCCTAATTCACCCCTCCACTTT
TRBJ1-5 NA TRBV28 NA CASSLAQADQPQHF TGTGCCAGCAGTTTAGCACAGGCGGATCAGCCCCAGCATTTT
TRBJ1-2 NA TRBV3-1/TRBV3-2 NA CASSGQLMGYTF TGTGCCAGCAGTGGACAGCTAATGGGCTACACCTTC
TRBJ1-5 NA TRBV28 NA CASSSGQPQHF TGTGCCAGCAGTAGCGGTCAGCCCCAGCATTTT
TRBJ1-1 NA TRBV20-1 TRBD1 CSASIRGDTEAFF TGCAGTGCTAGTATCAGGGGGGACACTGAAGCTTTCTTT
TRBJ1-1 NA TRBV2 TRBD1 CASSNRGLNTEAFF TGTGCCAGCAGCAACAGGGGCCTGAACACTGAAGCTTTCTTT
TRBJ2-7 NA TRBV9 TRBD2 CASSPRTSGNGEQYF TGTGCCAGCAGTCCAAGGACTAGCGGGAACGGCGAGCAGTACTTC
TRBJ2-3 NA TRBV5-1 TRBD2 CASSSTSAGTDTQYF TGCGCCAGCAGCTCAACTAGCGCGGGCACAGATACGCAGTATTTT
TRBJ2-7 NA TRBV3-1/TRBV3-2 TRBD2 CASSQDSGTSDSQSREQYF TGTGCCAGCAGCCAAGACTCCGGGACTAGCGACTCACAAAGCCGCGAGCAGTACTTC
TRBJ1-6 NA TRBV5-6 TRBD1 CASSLDRESSPLHF TGTGCCAGCAGCCTAGACAGGGAGAGTTCACCCCTCCACTTT
TRBJ2-5 NA TRBV6-1 TRBD2 CASSEPPTGTRQETQYF TGTGCCAGCAGTGAACCCCCCACCGGGACTAGACAAGAGACCCAGTACTTC
TRBJ1-1 NA TRBV6-6 TRBD1 CASRQGELNTEAFF TGTGCCAGCAGACAGGGGGAACTGAACACTGAAGCTTTCTTT
TRBJ2-3 NA TRBV9 NA CASSVGGGAPGDTQYF TGTGCCAGCAGCGTAGGGGGCGGGGCACCGGGAGATACGCAGTATTTT
TRBJ2-5 NA TRBV7-3 TRBD2 CASRRGAGERETQYF TGTGCCAGCCGACGGGGAGCGGGAGAGAGGGAGACCCAGTACTTC
TRBJ1-6 NA TRBV6-5 TRBD1 CASRNRGSNSPLHF TGTGCCAGCAGGAACAGGGGCTCTAATTCACCCCTCCACTTT
TRBJ2-1 NA TRBV7-7 TRBD2 CASSLEGGSREQFF TGTGCTAGCAGCTTAGAAGGCGGGAGTCGTGAGCAGTTCTTC
TRBJ1-1 NA TRBV9 NA CASSTQGQSNTEAFF TGTGCCAGCAGCACTCAGGGACAATCGAACACTGAAGCTTTCTTT
TRBJ1-5 NA TRBV2 NA CASSVEGLGQPQHF TGTGCCAGCAGTGTAGAGGGTCTCGGTCAGCCCCAGCATTTT
TRBJ1-2 NA TRBV2 NA CASPTDQGNYGYTF TGTGCCAGCCCCACCGACCAGGGGAACTATGGCTACACCTTC
TRBJ1-1 NA TRBV6-6 NA CASSPNDRNTEAFF TGTGCCAGCAGCCCCAACGACAGAAACACTGAAGCTTTCTTT
TRBJ2-5 NA TRBV11-2 NA CASSAHTKETQYF TGTGCCAGCAGCGCTCATACAAAGGAGACCCAGTACTTC
TRBJ2-1 NA TRBV4-2 TRBD2 CASSPGTSGYNEQFF TGTGCCAGCAGCCCCGGGACTAGCGGTTACAATGAGCAGTTCTTC
TRBJ1-2 NA TRBV19 TRBD1 CASSMTGSSFGYGYTF TGTGCCAGTAGTATGACAGGGTCGAGCTTTGGCTATGGCTACACCTTC
TRBJ2-3 NA TRBV3-1/TRBV3-2 NA CASSQGRPDTQYF TGTGCCAGCAGCCAAGGGAGGCCAGATACGCAGTATTTT
TRBJ2-5 once TRBV24-1 NA CATSPGGQETQYF TGTGCCACCAGTCCAGGGGGGCAAGAGACCCAGTACTTC
TRBJ2-1 NA TRBV5-6 NA CASSRRGSYNEQFF TGTGCCAGCAGCCGCCGGGGGTCCTACAATGAGCAGTTCTTC
TRBJ1-1 NA TRBV5-6 TRBD1 CASSRNGQGYMNTEAFF TGTGCCAGCAGCCGAAACGGACAGGGCTATATGAACACTGAAGCTTTCTTT
TRBJ1-1 NA TRBV7-9 NA CASSLFRDTEAFF TGTGCCAGCAGCTTGTTCAGGGACACTGAAGCTTTCTTT
TRBJ1-5 NA TRBV30 NA CAWSVGLFSNQPQHF TGTGCCTGGAGTGTAGGACTGTTTAGCAATCAGCCCCAGCATTTT
TRBJ2-7 NA TRBV28 TRBD2 CASSSITSGSGDYEQYF TGTGCCAGCAGTTCTATCACTAGCGGGAGTGGGGACTACGAGCAGTACTTC
TRBJ1-1 NA TRBV5-1 NA CASSGRENTEAFF TGCGCCAGCTCTGGGAGAGAGAACACTGAAGCTTTCTTT
TRBJ2-2 NA TRBV9 NA CASSVESLMASTNTGELFF TGTGCCAGCAGCGTAGAGTCCCTGATGGCTAGCACGAACACCGGGGAGCTGTTTTTT
TRBJ1-1 NA TRBV5-3 NA CARSVVGTTEAFF TGTGCCAGAAGCGTGGTCGGTACCACTGAAGCTTTCTTT
TRBJ1-1 NA TRBV9 TRBD1 CASSVGQGFEAFF TGTGCCAGCAGCGTCGGACAGGGGTTTGAAGCTTTCTTT
TRBJ2-2 NA TRBV4-1 TRBD2 CASSQELAGANTGELFF TGCGCCAGCAGCCAAGAGCTAGCGGGAGCGAACACCGGGGAGCTGTTTTTT
TRBJ2-3 NA TRBV7-3 NA CASSLNPPLPGSLDTQYF TGTGCCAGCAGCTTAAACCCACCCCTTCCCGGGAGTTTAGATACGCAGTATTTT
TRBJ2-5 once TRBV18 NA CASSPETPYQETQYF TGTGCCAGCTCACCGGAGACGCCGTACCAAGAGACCCAGTACTTC
TRBJ1-2 NA TRBV28 NA CASRGDWEDRGYTF TGTGCCAGCAGAGGGGACTGGGAGGATCGTGGCTACACCTTC
TRBJ1-5 NA TRBV27 TRBD1 CASRTGFNQPQHF TGTGCCAGCAGGACAGGGTTTAATCAGCCCCAGCATTTT